This TCR beta chain was documented in a study of cytomegalovirus exposure and HLA in healthy donors. Study observations and caveats: Association of approximately 18,000 TCR beta sequences with HLA alleles was found at 0.05 false discovery rate in a later analysis.

V was clipped by 6 bases and J by 6 bases, with 12 bases between them. Germline CDR1 MNHNS, CDR2 SASEGT. The CDR3 length is 13 residues. PCR was performed using 60 Vbeta and 13 Jbeta primers. Here immunoSEQ multiplex PCR was the method, and the copy in TCRdb shows in-frame clones only, minus some. The repertoire holds over 150,000 clones, with roughly 80% as singletons. Remarks on this clone: Its antigen is undetermined.

The material sequenced was PBMCs. The sequence was obtained from a woman in her 30s in good health and CMV-seropositive. The rearrangement links TRBV6-1 to TRBJ1-5; D is uncertain. CDR3 residues: CASSREVTQPQHF. CDR3 nucleotide sequence: TGTGCCAGCAGCCGCGAGGTAACTCAGCCCCAGCATTTT.